A selection of T cell receptor beta chains follows, all from one sample in a study of cytomegalovirus exposure and HLA in healthy donors. The data were produced by immunoSEQ multiplex PCR, yet TCRdb's version contains in-frame clones alone and is incomplete. The sample contains about 67,000 clones, approximately 94% of which appear only once. The sample taken for sequencing was PBMCs. The source of these receptors is a woman aged 18-35 years in good health and CMV-seronegative. The CDR3 runs from the conserved cysteine through the conserved F or W. D genes are given only for firm matches. For some rows the clone size is stated as once, few or many, or as a class when expanded; others skip it.

V gene: TRBV7-2
D gene: TRBD1
J gene: TRBJ1-3
clone size: -
CDR3 protein: CASSLGTGISGNTIYF
CDR3 DNA: TGTGCCAGCAGCTTAGGGACAGGGATCTCTGGAAACACCATATATTTT

V gene: TRBV5-1
D gene: TRBD1
J gene: TRBJ1-3
clone size: -
CDR3 protein: CASSPEPGQGNTIYF
CDR3 DNA: TGCGCCAGCAGCCCGGAGCCGGGACAGGGTAACACCATATATTTT

V gene: TRBV4-1
D gene: TRBD2
J gene: TRBJ2-5
clone size: -
CDR3 protein: CASSQLGLAGKHQYF
CDR3 DNA: TGCGCCAGCAGTCAACTCGGACTAGCGGGGAAGCATCAGTACTTC

V gene: TRBV5-8
D gene: TRBD1
J gene: TRBJ1-5
clone size: -
CDR3 protein: CASSRGQGDQPQHF
CDR3 DNA: TGTGCCAGCAGCCGCGGACAGGGGGATCAGCCCCAGCATTTT

V gene: TRBV28
D gene: -
J gene: TRBJ2-7
clone size: -
CDR3 protein: CASSPWGDPYEQYF
CDR3 DNA: TGTGCCAGCAGTCCCTGGGGGGACCCCTACGAGCAGTACTTC

V gene: TRBV5-4
D gene: TRBD2
J gene: TRBJ2-7
clone size: -
CDR3 protein: CASSLSPGRGAPREQYF
CDR3 DNA: TGTGCCAGCAGCTTATCCCCCGGGCGGGGGGCCCCCAGGGAGCAGTACTTC

V gene: TRBV5-1
D gene: TRBD2
J gene: TRBJ2-5
clone size: -
CDR3 protein: CAGSSGTSGGVETQYF
CDR3 DNA: TGCGCCGGCAGCTCCGGGACTAGCGGGGGCGTGGAGACCCAGTACTTC

V gene: TRBV18
D gene: -
J gene: TRBJ1-4
clone size: -
CDR3 protein: CASSPGAQASEKLFF
CDR3 DNA: TGTGCCAGCTCACCAGGGGCACAGGCCAGCGAAAAACTGTTTTTT

V gene: TRBV27
D gene: TRBD1
J gene: TRBJ2-7
clone size: -
CDR3 protein: CASSLDRTYEQYF
CDR3 DNA: TGTGCCAGCAGTTTGGACAGGACCTACGAGCAGTACTTC

V gene: TRBV15
D gene: TRBD1
J gene: TRBJ1-6
clone size: -
CDR3 protein: CATSRGQGSNSPLHF
CDR3 DNA: TGTGCCACCAGCAGGGGACAGGGATCCAATTCACCCCTCCACTTT

V gene: TRBV9
D gene: -
J gene: TRBJ2-2
clone size: once
CDR3 protein: CASSVLGEYTGELFF
CDR3 DNA: TGTGCCAGCAGCGTTCTTGGGGAGTACACCGGGGAGCTGTTTTTT

V gene: TRBV5-5
D gene: -
J gene: TRBJ1-4
clone size: -
CDR3 protein: CASSWEGINEKLFF
CDR3 DNA: TGTGCCAGCAGCTGGGAGGGGATTAATGAAAAACTGTTTTTT

V gene: TRBV19
D gene: TRBD1
J gene: TRBJ1-5
clone size: -
CDR3 protein: CASSSRQGIVSNQPQHF
CDR3 DNA: TGTGCCAGTAGTAGCCGACAGGGAATCGTTAGCAATCAGCCCCAGCATTTT

V gene: TRBV7-9
D gene: -
J gene: TRBJ1-5
clone size: -
CDR3 protein: CASSLAGHSNQPQHF
CDR3 DNA: TGTGCCAGCAGCCTAGCGGGACATAGCAATCAGCCCCAGCATTTT

V gene: TRBV11-2
D gene: TRBD1
J gene: TRBJ1-2
clone size: -
CDR3 protein: CASSSPGTGITWGYGYTF
CDR3 DNA: TGTGCCAGCAGCTCCCCCGGGACAGGGATTACCTGGGGCTATGGCTACACCTTC

V gene: TRBV9
D gene: TRBD1
J gene: TRBJ1-1
clone size: once
CDR3 protein: CASSVGEGAGTEAFF
CDR3 DNA: TGTGCCAGCAGCGTAGGTGAGGGGGCCGGCACTGAAGCTTTCTTT

V gene: TRBV5-6
D gene: -
J gene: TRBJ2-3
clone size: once
CDR3 protein: CASSLWTRPDTQYF
CDR3 DNA: TGTGCCAGCAGCTTGTGGACTCGGCCAGATACGCAGTATTTT

V gene: TRBV28
D gene: -
J gene: TRBJ1-5
clone size: -
CDR3 protein: CASSVIVAVNQPQHF
CDR3 DNA: TGTGCCAGCAGCGTAATAGTAGCTGTAAATCAGCCCCAGCATTTT

V gene: TRBV6-5
D gene: -
J gene: TRBJ1-1
clone size: -
CDR3 protein: CASSYSSGGLGTEAFF
CDR3 DNA: TGTGCCAGCAGTTACTCGAGCGGGGGCCTGGGCACTGAAGCTTTCTTT

V gene: TRBV2
D gene: -
J gene: TRBJ1-6
clone size: few
CDR3 protein: CATKRGGAGSPLHF
CDR3 DNA: TGTGCCACGAAAAGAGGGGGGGCTGGATCACCCCTCCACTTT

V gene: TRBV7-6
D gene: TRBD2
J gene: TRBJ2-3
clone size: -
CDR3 protein: CASSSSGGGDTQYF
CDR3 DNA: TGTGCCAGCAGCTCTAGCGGGGGTGGAGATACGCAGTATTTT

V gene: TRBV28
D gene: -
J gene: TRBJ1-4
clone size: -
CDR3 protein: CASRDTGGSNEKLFF
CDR3 DNA: TGTGCCAGCAGGGATACGGGAGGGTCAAATGAAAAACTGTTTTTT

V gene: TRBV7-9
D gene: TRBD1
J gene: TRBJ1-2
clone size: once
CDR3 protein: CASSPPGQGYNYGYTF
CDR3 DNA: TGTGCCAGCAGCCCACCGGGACAGGGCTATAACTATGGCTACACCTTC

V gene: TRBV7-9
D gene: -
J gene: TRBJ2-1
clone size: -
CDR3 protein: CASSLGQGYNEQFF
CDR3 DNA: TGTGCCAGCAGCTTAGGGCAGGGCTACAATGAGCAGTTCTTC

V gene: TRBV7-3
D gene: TRBD1
J gene: TRBJ1-5
clone size: -
CDR3 protein: CASRATGVGRQPQHF
CDR3 DNA: TGTGCCAGCAGGGCCACAGGGGTGGGACGTCAGCCCCAGCATTTT

V gene: TRBV29-1
D gene: -
J gene: TRBJ2-7
clone size: -
CDR3 protein: CSGGQPYEQYF
CDR3 DNA: TGCAGCGGAGGACAGCCCTACGAGCAGTACTTC

V gene: TRBV28
D gene: TRBD2
J gene: TRBJ2-7
clone size: -
CDR3 protein: CASSLLGRDEQYF
CDR3 DNA: TGTGCCAGCAGTTTATTGGGGAGGGACGAGCAGTACTTC

V gene: TRBV7-3
D gene: -
J gene: TRBJ1-2
clone size: -
CDR3 protein: CASSRGTTGGGYTF
CDR3 DNA: TGTGCCAGCAGCCGCGGGACGACCGGGGGTGGCTACACCTTC

V gene: TRBV7-9
D gene: -
J gene: TRBJ2-3
clone size: -
CDR3 protein: CASSSRDTQYF
CDR3 DNA: TGTGCCAGCAGCTCGAGGGATACGCAGTATTTT

V gene: TRBV2
D gene: -
J gene: TRBJ2-7
clone size: -
CDR3 protein: CASSVWAQEDKQYF
CDR3 DNA: TGTGCCAGCAGTGTTTGGGCGCAAGAGGACAAGCAGTACTTC

V gene: TRBV6-1
D gene: TRBD2
J gene: TRBJ2-1
clone size: -
CDR3 protein: CASFSGGASYNEQFF
CDR3 DNA: TGTGCCAGCTTCAGCGGGGGGGCGTCCTACAATGAGCAGTTCTTC

V gene: TRBV6-5
D gene: -
J gene: TRBJ2-3
clone size: -
CDR3 protein: CASSEAPPDTQYF
CDR3 DNA: TGTGCCAGCAGTGAGGCCCCGCCGGATACGCAGTATTTT

V gene: TRBV2
D gene: TRBD1
J gene: TRBJ2-2
clone size: -
CDR3 protein: CASSRQGANTGELFF
CDR3 DNA: TGTGCCAGCAGCCGACAGGGGGCGAACACCGGGGAGCTGTTTTTT

V gene: TRBV25-1
D gene: TRBD2
J gene: TRBJ2-2
clone size: -
CDR3 protein: CASSVGGGASNTGELFF
CDR3 DNA: TGTGCCAGCAGTGTGGGCGGGGGGGCTTCGAACACCGGGGAGCTGTTTTTT

V gene: TRBV28
D gene: -
J gene: TRBJ1-1
clone size: -
CDR3 protein: CASSPLGGRTEAFF
CDR3 DNA: TGTGCCAGCAGTCCCCTCGGAGGTAGAACTGAAGCTTTCTTT

V gene: TRBV5-1
D gene: TRBD2
J gene: TRBJ2-2
clone size: -
CDR3 protein: CASSLALRGANTGELFF
CDR3 DNA: TGCGCCAGCAGCTTGGCCTTGCGGGGGGCAAATACCGGGGAGCTGTTTTTT

V gene: TRBV19
D gene: TRBD2
J gene: TRBJ2-1
clone size: -
CDR3 protein: CASSIEGTSGGYNEQFF
CDR3 DNA: TGTGCCAGTAGTATAGAAGGGACTAGCGGGGGGTACAATGAGCAGTTCTTC

V gene: TRBV2
D gene: -
J gene: TRBJ2-3
clone size: -
CDR3 protein: CASSGGVDKYF
CDR3 DNA: TGTGCCAGCAGTGGTGGCGTGGACAAGTATTTT

V gene: TRBV11-2
D gene: -
J gene: TRBJ2-1
clone size: -
CDR3 protein: CASSSLAGNEQFF
CDR3 DNA: TGTGCCAGCAGCTCCCTTGCAGGCAATGAGCAGTTCTTC

V gene: TRBV5-5
D gene: -
J gene: TRBJ1-1
clone size: -
CDR3 protein: CASSPGQTNTEAFF
CDR3 DNA: TGTGCCAGCAGCCCCGGACAGACGAACACTGAAGCTTTCTTT

V gene: TRBV7-3
D gene: -
J gene: TRBJ2-3
clone size: -
CDR3 protein: CASTEFPSPFQGVETDTQYF
CDR3 DNA: TGTGCCAGCACAGAATTCCCCTCCCCGTTCCAGGGCGTAGAGACAGATACGCAGTATTTT

V gene: TRBV27
D gene: -
J gene: TRBJ2-3
clone size: -
CDR3 protein: CASSLSRVDSDTQYF
CDR3 DNA: TGTGCCAGCAGTTTATCACGGGTAGACTCAGATACGCAGTATTTT

V gene: TRBV4-3
D gene: TRBD1
J gene: TRBJ1-6
clone size: -
CDR3 protein: CASSQGQGYRNSPLHF
CDR3 DNA: TGCGCCAGCAGCCAAGGACAGGGATATCGGAATTCACCCCTCCACTTT

V gene: TRBV7-8
D gene: TRBD1
J gene: TRBJ2-6
clone size: -
CDR3 protein: CASSPDRERGANVLTF
CDR3 DNA: TGTGCCAGCAGCCCAGACAGGGAGAGGGGGGCCAACGTCCTGACTTTC